This TCR beta chain was observed in a study of shared clonotypes between healthy human individuals. Study results and caveats: Shared clonotypes across all four donors exceeded non-shared ones in generation probability. It was anticipated that sequencing depth would influence how many clonotypes donors shared.

As to this clone: The antigen remains undetermined.

With 6 bases clipped from V and 3 bases from J, the junction kept 6 bases outside the gene matches. Germline CDR1 SQVTM, CDR2 ANQGSEA. This CDR3 is built from 14 residues. Measured with immunoSEQ multiplex PCR; TCRdb has only the in-frame clones, and not every one. The data show some 1,600,000 clones, with 98% seen just once and roughly 0.45% held by the top ten. From CD4+ cells came CD45RA+ naive and CD45RA-negative memory subsets. This sequence originates from a man aged 30 to 45 in good health. Source material: naive CD4+ T cells sorted from blood. Subset given: CD45RA+ positively selected. The chain uses TRBV29-1 and TRBJ2-2; TRBD1 matches at 8 bases. The CDR3 sequence: CSVGMTGDTGELFF. CDR3 sequence (DNA): TGCAGCGTGGGGATGACAGGGGACACCGGGGAGCTGTTTTTT.